This T cell receptor (beta chain) stems from a study of blood T cell repertoires in COVID-19. Study-wide background: PBMCs, B-cell-depleted T cells, or T cells provided the cDNA or gDNA that made up the material.

This table comes from immunoSEQ multiplex PCR, and its TCRdb copy is limited to in-frame clones, with some not included. The sample includes 200,000 to 300,000 clones, 75% to 85% of them seen just once. Trimming cost V 5 bases and J 3 bases; bases outside gene matches: 9. Germline CDR1 and CDR2: MNHNY and SVGAGI (reference sequence). This CDR3 contains 16 residues. The chain uses TRBV6-6 and TRBJ1-2; 10 bases match TRBD1. The sequencing input was peripheral blood. The TCR sequence derives from a middle-aged man who had recovered from COVID-19. CDR3 in amino acids: CASSQPGQGTHYGYTF. The CDR3 DNA follows: TGTGCCAGCAGTCAACCGGGACAGGGGACGCACTATGGCTACACCTTC.